These T cell receptor beta chains were read from a single sample in a study of T-cell reconstitution after alpha-beta-depleted transplantation in children. TCRdb re-called the PCR reads with MiXCR, one entry per CDR3 protein. The sample has under 750,000 distinct CDR3 sequences; more than 20% are singletons. Specimen: PBMCs, mostly from graft donor cells, collected 360 days after TCRalphabeta/CD19-depleted stem cell transplant. The source is a boy younger than two who had a stem cell transplant for acute myeloid leukemia, so the T cells may come from the graft donor. CDR3s include the opening cysteine and the closing phenylalanine or tryptophan. D genes are given only for firm matches. Rows give clone size only sometimes, using once, few, many, or a class for an expanded clone.

>TRBJ1-6|TRBV5-6|-|TRBD1
TGTGCCAGCAGCTTGGCGGACAGGGTTCATTCACCCCTCCACTTT
CASSLADRVHSPLHF
>TRBJ2-6|TRBV18|-|-
TGTGCCAGCTTCAGGGGTTCTGGGGCCAACGTCCTGACTTTC
CASFRGSGANVLTF
>TRBJ2-3|TRBV7-2|many|TRBD1
TGTGCCAGCAGCTTAAGGACAGGGCCCACAGATACGCAGTATTTT
CASSLRTGPTDTQYF
>TRBJ2-3|TRBV11-2|-|-
TGTGCCAGCAGCTCCCGGCAGTACCCCACAGATACGCAGTATTTT
CASSSRQYPTDTQYF
>TRBJ1-1|TRBV12-3/TRBV12-4|-|TRBD1
TGTGCCAGCAGTTTCCTTTCTACAGGGGTGGGTGAAGCTTTCTTT
CASSFLSTGVGEAFF
>TRBJ2-3|TRBV20-1|many|TRBD1
TGCAGTGCGCCTCCGGGACAGGGGTGGGGTACGCAGTATTTT
CSAPPGQGWGTQYF
>TRBJ2-1|TRBV4-3|-|-
TGCGCCAGCGGGTTCTGGGGTATCAGCTCCTACAATGAGCAGTTCTTC
CASGFWGISSYNEQFF
>TRBJ2-3|TRBV5-1|few|-
TGCGCCAGCGCCGTAGGACCTAGCACAGATACGCAGTATTTT
CASAVGPSTDTQYF
>TRBJ2-2|TRBV6-1|many|-
TGTGCCAGCAGAGTCGCCGGAACGAACACCGGGGAGCTGTTTTTT
CASRVAGTNTGELFF
>TRBJ2-3|TRBV27|few|-
TGTGCCAGCAGTTTAACAGGGCATAGATCCACAGATACGCAGTATTTT
CASSLTGHRSTDTQYF
>TRBJ1-5|TRBV20-1|few|-
TGCAGTGCTAGCACGGGGGGGGGTTGGAGCAATCAGCCCCAGCATTTT
CSASTGGGWSNQPQHF
>TRBJ1-1|TRBV29-1|few|TRBD1
TGCAGCGTTGTCGACAGGGGGCGATCCATGAACACTGAAGCTTTCTTT
CSVVDRGRSMNTEAFF
>TRBJ2-3|TRBV29-1|few|-
TGCAGCGAGAGAGACACACTTGTCTCCACAGATACGCAGTATTTT
CSERDTLVSTDTQYF
>TRBJ2-1|TRBV9|many|TRBD1
TGTGCCAGCAGCGTGAGAGGGACAGGGTATAGAAATGAGCAGTTCTTC
CASSVRGTGYRNEQFF
>TRBJ1-2|TRBV27|-|-
TGTGCCAGCAGTTTTCTTCCCCTTCCCAACTCTGGCTACACCTTC
CASSFLPLPNSGYTF
>TRBJ2-2|TRBV29-1|-|-
TGCAGCGTTGTTGCGGGGACGAACACCGGGGAGCTGTTTTTT
CSVVAGTNTGELFF
>TRBJ2-1|TRBV20-1|many|-
TGCAGTGCACGCCTCGGGGGCGGTGAGCAGTTCTTC
CSARLGGGEQFF